Presented here are 13 T cell receptor beta chains from one specimen sequenced in a study of shared clonotypes between healthy human individuals. Assay: immunoSEQ multiplex PCR; the TCRdb copy retains only in-frame clones and omits some. This repertoire shows around 940,000 clones, approximately 76% found once; its top ten account for approximately 1.5%. Sequencing used memory CD4+ T cells sorted from blood. Subset specified: CD45RA-negative fraction. The receptor source for this set is a man between 18 and 29 years old in good health.

This chain uses TRBV7-9 with TRBJ2-6; D gene ambiguous. Trimming removed 7 bases at V and 1 base at J, with 17 bases between. This CDR3 spans 17 amino acids. Germline loops: CDR1 SEHNR, CDR2 FQNEAQ (reference sequence). The CDR3: CASTSMGFKSGANVLTF. CDR3 coding DNA: TGTGCCAGCACCTCAATGGGTTTTAAGTCTGGGGCCAACGTCCTGACTTTC.

The chain employs TRBV6-1 and TRBJ1-5; D might be TRBD1 (5 bases). With 7 bases removed from V and 4 bases from J, the gap between germline ends came to 14 bases. The CDR3 totals 14 residues. Germline CDR1 is MNHNS and CDR2 is SASEGT. CDR3 region: CASTFQGPNQPQHF. CDR3 DNA sequence: TGTGCCAGCACTTTTCAGGGCCCAAATCAGCCCCAGCATTTT.

In the case of this clone: At one end the junction does not follow the germline gene, possibly because of a read error. This chain connects TRBV5-1 to TRBJ1-1, with a tentative D call TRBD1 (5 bases). Germline V CDR1 and CDR2: SGHRS, YFSETQ. The CDR3 has 15 amino acids. For the CDR3, the DNA is TGCGCCAGCAGCTTGTTTGGCCAGGGCGGAGAGGGGAATATCTTT. Encoded protein: CASSLFGQGGEGNIF.

Only one count was recorded for this clone. This sequence joins TRBV7-2 and TRBJ2-5; D is uncertain. The CDR3 consists of 13 residues. The germline CDR1 and CDR2 sequences are SGHTA and FQGNSA. V shed 2 bases and J shed 5 bases, with 9 bases lying between them. The CDR3 DNA follows: TGTGCCAGCAGCTTAACCCAGATTGAGACCCAGTACTTC. Its protein is CASSLTQIETQYF.

The CDR3, as DNA: TGTGCCAGCAGCTTGGAAGGGGAAAATCAGCCCCAGCATTTT. It codes for CASSLEGENQPQHF. The chain is built from TRBV5-5 and TRBJ1-5, with D tentatively TRBD1 (5 bases). Germline V gives CDR1 SGHKS, CDR2 YYEKEE (reference sequence). CDR3 length: 14 residues. V was trimmed by 0 bases and J by 4 bases, leaving 8 bases between them. The full variable domain, its missing parts supplied by reference TRBV5-5 and TRBJ1-5, is DAGVTQSPTHLIKTRGQQVTLRCSPISGHKSVSWYQQVLGQGPQFIFQYYEKEERGRGNFPDRFSARQFPNYSSELNVNALLLGDSALYLCASSLEGENQPQHFGDGTRLSIL.

The genes are TRBV18 and TRBJ2-3; D is unresolved. This CDR3 is 14 amino acids long. Between the trimmed V and J ends, which lost 2 bases and 1 base, there was a span of 7 bases. Germline CDR1 and CDR2: KGHSH and LQKENI. The CDR3 DNA reads TGTGCCAGCTCACCAAGTTCTGGCACAGATACGCAGTATTTT. It yields the protein CASSPSSGTDTQYF.

The chain uses TRBV5-1 and TRBJ2-3; 10 bases align to TRBD2. CDR3 length equals 16 residues. Germline-derived CDR1 and CDR2 are SGHRS and YFSETQ. The ends lost 1 base at V and 4 bases at J; junction bases unmatched: 6. CDR3 bases: TGCGCCAGCAGCTTGTTCGGAACTAGCGGGGCAGATACGCAGTATTTT. It translates to CASSLFGTSGADTQYF.

This chain uses TRBV7-2 with TRBJ2-2, with D unresolved. This CDR3 region has 14 residues. CDR1 SGHTA and CDR2 FQGNSA come from the germline V gene. The ends were cut back, 5 bases at V and 1 base at J, with 8 bases in the middle. This CDR3 is CASSPDWNTGELFF. In nucleotides, the CDR3 is TGTGCCAGCAGCCCGGATTGGAACACCGGGGAGCTGTTTTTT.

V is TRBV5-1 and J is TRBJ1-1; D not certain. The CDR3 length is 13 residues. Germline values: CDR1 SGHRS, CDR2 YFSETQ. V was pared by 4 bases and J by 3 bases, with 10 bases between. CDR3 in amino acids: CASSASQYTEAFF. In DNA form, the CDR3 reads TGCGCCAGCAGCGCCAGCCAATACACTGAAGCTTTCTTT.

The rearrangement links TRBV10-3 to TRBJ1-6; the match to TRBD1 covers 7 bases. The germline V gene has CDR1 ENHRY and CDR2 SYGVKD. V shed 7 bases and J 7 bases; nucleotides not matched to a gene: 7. The CDR3 is 14 amino acids. The CDR3 here is CAITQDRSNSPLHF. CDR3 DNA: TGTGCCATCACCCAGGACAGGTCCAATTCACCCCTCCACTTT.

This sequence joins TRBV5-1 and TRBJ2-1, with 11 positions matching TRBD1. The CDR3 is made up of 15 amino acids. Germline-derived CDR1 and CDR2 are SGHRS and YFSETQ. Trimming cost V 2 bases and J 6 bases; bases outside gene matches: 4. DNA for the CDR3: TGCGCCAGCAGCTTTCCCGGGACAGGGGGCAATGAGCAGTTCTTC. Residues: CASSFPGTGGNEQFF.

The chain combines TRBV5-1 with TRBJ2-7, with D perhaps TRBD1 (5 bases). CDR3 length equals 11 residues. Germline CDR1 reads SGHRS; CDR2 reads YFSETQ. V was clipped by 0 bases and J by 9 bases, with 7 bases between them. CDR3 protein: CASSLGRGQYF. The DNA for the CDR3 is TGCGCCAGCAGCTTGGGTAGGGGGCAGTACTTC.

V usage is TRBV12-5 and J usage is TRBJ2-7; 9 bases match TRBD1. Trimming cost V 0 bases and J 3 bases; bases outside gene matches: 15. CDR3 length: 19 amino acids. Germline CDR1 and CDR2: LGHNT and FRNRAP. Here the CDR3 reads CASGLVLSPALGQGYEQYF. The CDR3, as DNA: TGTGCTAGTGGTTTGGTACTGAGCCCGGCGTTGGGACAGGGCTACGAGCAGTACTTC.